This T cell receptor (beta chain) was sequenced in a study of blood T cells in healthy people across ages. Overall study findings and caveats: Age advanced and TCR beta diversity per million T cells fell, roughly linearly.

The ends lost 6 bases at V and 0 bases at J; junction bases unmatched: 5. CDR3 size: 15 residues. Alongside a J-beta primer mix, a sample-barcoded 5' primer served in a second PCR lasting about 6 to 12 cycles. Each CDR3 protein gets one entry after TCRdb re-called the 5' RACE reads with MiXCR. The data show about 1.1 million distinct CDR3 sequences, under 40% seen once. This clonotype was seen a handful of times. Its target is not known. Each donor's blood draw was 7.5 to 10 milliliters of peripheral blood. Each sample used at least 6.5 million PBMCs. Every sample gave at least 5.5 micrograms of total RNA when it was extracted.

Source material: blood. This chain joins TRBV12-3 or TRBV12-4 and TRBJ1-5; 7 nucleotides align to TRBD1. The receptor was derived from a man aged 18 to 29 in good health. CDR3 residues: CASRPTGDSNQPQHF. CDR3 coding DNA: TGTGCCAGCAGACCTACAGGGGATAGCAATCAGCCCCAGCATTTT.